Sequencing of this TCR beta chain was carried out in a study of blood T cell repertoires in COVID-19. Study overall: The United States, Italy and Spain supplied acute and convalescent COVID-19 samples. In each case, the material was cDNA or gDNA derived from T cells, B-cell-depleted T cells, or PBMCs.

Under the authors' procedure: The authors estimated nucleated cell counts from reference gene primer amplification. TCRdb's table, derived via immunoSEQ multiplex PCR, lists solely in-frame clones and lacks some. The V and J calls and clone size were taken over from that table, and D and trimming were inferred from the DNA. The table lists approximately 410,000 clones, more than 80% of them singletons, with around 1.4% in the top ten. The V gene's germline CDR1 is PRHDT and CDR2 FYEKMQ (reference sequence). V was cut by 6 bases and J by 3 bases, with 20 bases left in between. CDR3 length: 16 amino acids.

This sequence joins TRBV13 and TRBJ1-1, with D perhaps matching TRBD1 (6 bases). The sample comprised peripheral blood. The sequence came from a woman aged 25 to 45 with active or convalescent COVID-19. Here the CDR3 reads CASSQPGVGLDTEAFF. Here the CDR3 DNA reads TGTGCCAGCAGTCAACCAGGGGTTGGACTTGACACTGAAGCTTTCTTT. Full variable domain (rest looked up from reference TRBV13 and TRBJ1-1): AAGVIQSPRHLIKEKRETATLKCYPIPRHDTVYWYQQGPGQDPQFLISFYEKMQSDKGSIPDRFSAQQFSDYHSELNMSSLELGDSALYFCASSQPGVGLDTEAFFGQGTRLTVV.